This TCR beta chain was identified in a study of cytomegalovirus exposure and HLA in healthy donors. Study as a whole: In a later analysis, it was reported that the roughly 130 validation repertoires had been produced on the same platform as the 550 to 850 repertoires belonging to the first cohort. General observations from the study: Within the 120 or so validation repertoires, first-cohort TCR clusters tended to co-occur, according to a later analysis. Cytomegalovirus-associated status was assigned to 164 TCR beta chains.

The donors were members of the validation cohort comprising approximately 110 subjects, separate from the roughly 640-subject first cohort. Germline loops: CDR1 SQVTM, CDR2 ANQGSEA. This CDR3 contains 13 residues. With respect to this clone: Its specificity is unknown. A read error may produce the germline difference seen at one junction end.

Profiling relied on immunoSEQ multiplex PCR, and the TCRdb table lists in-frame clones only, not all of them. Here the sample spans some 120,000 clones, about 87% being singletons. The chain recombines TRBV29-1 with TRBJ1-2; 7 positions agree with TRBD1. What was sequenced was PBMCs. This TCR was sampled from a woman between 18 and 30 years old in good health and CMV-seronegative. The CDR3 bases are TGCAGCGTTTTGATGAGACTGAACGGGACAGCCTACTTC. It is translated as CSVLMRLNGTAYF.